The 7 T cell receptor beta chains presented below share a single source sample, sequenced in a study of tumor-infiltrating lymphocytes in primary liver carcinoma. Reverse transcription of around 0.45 ug total RNA with a constant-region primer produced TCR beta cDNA. Libraries covering TCR beta were generated through three nested multiplex PCR rounds (using a slightly modified ARM-PCR). TRBV1-TRBV30 forward and Cbeta reverse primers drove the first two roughly 10-cycle rounds. Each CDR3 protein is one row after TCRdb ran MiXCR on the multiplex PCR reads. The sample yields about 300,000 distinct CDR3 sequences, 65% seen once. Alongside blood RNA obtained from unsorted whole blood, germline DNA was also extracted. Sequencing used peripheral blood. These TCRs come from a man between 35 and 55 years old with primary liver carcinoma and hepatitis B virus infection.

This chain uses TRBV7-9 with TRBJ1-1; D is possibly TRBD1 (6 bases). CDR1 and CDR2 from the germline V gene are SEHNR and FQNEAQ (reference sequence). Trimming shortened V by 9 bases and J by 1 base, and 9 bases separated the two germline ends. There are 12 residues in the CDR3. Here the CDR3 DNA reads TGTGCCAGTTTGGGGGCGAACACTGAAGCTTTCTTT. It codes for CASLGANTEAFF.

Comment on this clonotype: A much larger clone differs from this one at a single base, so this may be a read error. The conserved phenylalanine or tryptophan normally closing the CDR3 is absent here, so this likely arose from a read error. The chain combines TRBV29-1 with TRBJ2-5, with TRBD1 matching over 8 bases. This CDR3 contains 13 residues. CDR1 is SQVTM and CDR2 is ANQGSEA in the germline V gene. V dropped 5 bases and J dropped 2; count of bases not matched to a gene: 4. CDR3 bases: TGCAGCGTTATCAGGGGGCGACAAGAGACCCAGTACCTC. This codes for CSVIRGRQETQYL.

With respect to this clonotype: One junction end does not reproduce the germline sequence, and a read error may be involved. The chain combines TRBV4-2 with TRBJ2-7; D gene uncertain. Germline V gene sequence: CDR1 LGHNA, CDR2 YNFKEQ. This CDR3 region has 16 residues. The CDR3 DNA reads as TGTGTCAGCAGCCAAGATAGGGCTGGCGGATACTTCGAGCAGTACTTC. This translates into CVSSQDRAGGYFEQYF.

Concerning this clonotype: A read error may produce the germline difference seen at one junction end. The chain joins TRBV5-4 to TRBJ2-3; maybe TRBD2 (6 bases). Germline V gene sequence: CDR1 SGHNT, CDR2 YYREEE (reference sequence). The CDR3 sequence is 14 residues long. The CDR3 region has the DNA TGTGCCAGCAGCTCGGGACTGGGCACAGATACGCTGTATTTT. Its protein is CASSSGLGTDTLYF.

A note on this clonotype: This may stem from a read error, because a much larger clone lies one nucleotide away. The missing conserved phenylalanine or tryptophan at the end of this CDR3 makes a read error likely. This chain links TRBV7-9 with TRBJ2-7; 7 nucleotides line up with TRBD1. The junction had 4 bases not matched to a gene; V was cut back by 5 bases and J by 6 bases. The CDR3 contains 12 residues. Germline loops: CDR1 SEHNR, CDR2 FQNEAQ (reference sequence). In DNA form, the CDR3 reads TGTGCCAGCAGCCAGGGACAGAGCGAGCAGTACTCC. Translating it yields CASSQGQSEQYS.

Concerning this clonotype: The germline gene is not matched at one end of the junction; a read error may be the cause. The chain has TRBV14 and TRBJ1-6; 9 nucleotides match TRBD1. Germline CDR1 SGHDN, CDR2 FVKESK. The CDR3 length is 15 residues. Here the CDR3 DNA reads TGTGCCAGAAGCCGAAATGGACAGGGGCATTCACCCCTCCACTTT. Encoded protein: CARSRNGQGHSPLHF.

In regard to this clonotype: A much larger clone differs from this one at a single base, so this may be a read error. The CDR3 nucleotides read TGTGCCAGCAGTGATGGGGGATGGAACTATGACTACACCTTC. Protein: CASSDGGWNYDYTF. The chain is built from TRBV6-1 and TRBJ1-2; D is perhaps TRBD1 (5 bases). This CDR3 spans 14 amino acids. Germline V gene data show CDR1 as MNHNS and CDR2 as SASEGT.